The source of this T cell receptor beta chain is a study of T cells in localized non-small cell lung cancer. Concerning this clone itself: The target antigen is unknown.

V trimming: 7 bases; J trimming: 3 bases; junction bases outside the gene matches: 7. The CDR3 totals 14 residues. The V gene's germline CDR1 is SGHAT and CDR2 FQNNGV. Whole-study results and caveats: Investigators sequenced only a single tumor region, leaving heterogeneity possible.

The table came from immunoSEQ multiplex PCR; TCRdb's copy has only in-frame clones and leaves some out. The repertoire includes around 20,000 clones, around 90% of them detected once, and about 3% sits in the top ten. This clonotype was obtained from a woman aged 35 to 69 with stage I lung adenocarcinoma. The sequencing used peripheral blood, collected before any cancer treatment. The chain couples TRBV11-2 to TRBJ1-1, with 8 positions matching TRBD1. The CDR3 spells CASTQGARDTEAFF. In DNA, the CDR3 is TGTGCCAGCACTCAGGGGGCTAGGGACACTGAAGCTTTCTTT.